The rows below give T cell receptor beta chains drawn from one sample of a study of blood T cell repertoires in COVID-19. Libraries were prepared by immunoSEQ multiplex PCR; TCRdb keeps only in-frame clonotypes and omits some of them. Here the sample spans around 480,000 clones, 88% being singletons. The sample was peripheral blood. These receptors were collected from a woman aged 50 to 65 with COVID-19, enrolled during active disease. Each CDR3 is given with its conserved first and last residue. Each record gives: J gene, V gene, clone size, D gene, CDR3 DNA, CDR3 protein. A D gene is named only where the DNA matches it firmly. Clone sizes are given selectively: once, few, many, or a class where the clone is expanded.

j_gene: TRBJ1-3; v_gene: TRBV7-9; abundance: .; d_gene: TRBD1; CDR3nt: TGTGCCAGCAGCTTAGAGCAGGGGGCTAACACCATATATTTT; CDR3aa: CASSLEQGANTIYF
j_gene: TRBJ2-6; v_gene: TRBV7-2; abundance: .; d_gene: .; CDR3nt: TGTGCCAGCAGAACTACCTCTGGGGCCAACGTCCTGACTTTC; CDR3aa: CASRTTSGANVLTF
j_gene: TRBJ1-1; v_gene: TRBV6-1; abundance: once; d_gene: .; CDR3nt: TGTGCCAGCAGTGAGCAGGGTGTTTCGAACACTGAAGCTTTCTTT; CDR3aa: CASSEQGVSNTEAFF
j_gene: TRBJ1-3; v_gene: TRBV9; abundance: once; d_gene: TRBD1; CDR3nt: TGTGCCAGCAGCAAAGACAGGGGACGCAACACCATATATTTT; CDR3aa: CASSKDRGRNTIYF
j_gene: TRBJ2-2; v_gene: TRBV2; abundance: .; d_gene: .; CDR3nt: TGTGCAGCTCAACTGACGACGGACTCACCCCCCGGGGAGCTGTTTTTT; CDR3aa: CAAQLTTDSPPGELFF
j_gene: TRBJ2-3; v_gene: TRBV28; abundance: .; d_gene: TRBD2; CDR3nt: TGTGCCAGCAGTTTGGGTAGCGGGGGCACAGATACGCAGTATTTT; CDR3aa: CASSLGSGGTDTQYF
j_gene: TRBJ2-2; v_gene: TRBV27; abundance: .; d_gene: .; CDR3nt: TGTGCCAGCAACTGGAACACCGGGGAGCTGTTTTTT; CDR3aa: CASNWNTGELFF
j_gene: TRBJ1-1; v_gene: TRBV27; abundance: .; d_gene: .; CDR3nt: TGTGCCAGCAGTTTTTGGGGGCAGGGGAACACTGAAGCTTTCTTT; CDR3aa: CASSFWGQGNTEAFF
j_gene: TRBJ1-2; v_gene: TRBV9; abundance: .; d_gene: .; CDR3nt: TGTGCCAGCAGCACCTTCTCGGGAGGCTACACCTTC; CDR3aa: CASSTFSGGYTF
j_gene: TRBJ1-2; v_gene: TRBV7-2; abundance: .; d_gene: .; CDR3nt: TGTGCCAGCAGCCTCCTTCATGGCTACACCTTC; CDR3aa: CASSLLHGYTF
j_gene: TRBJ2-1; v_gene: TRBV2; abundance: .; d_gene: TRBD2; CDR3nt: TGTGCCAGCAGAATCCCCATAGCGGGGGGGTACAATGAGCAGTTCTTC; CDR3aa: CASRIPIAGGYNEQFF
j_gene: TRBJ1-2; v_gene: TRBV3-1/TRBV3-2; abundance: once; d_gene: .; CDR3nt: TGTGCCAGCAGCCAGGCTGACTATGGCTACACCTTC; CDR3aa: CASSQADYGYTF
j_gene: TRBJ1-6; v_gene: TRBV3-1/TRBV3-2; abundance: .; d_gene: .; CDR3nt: TGTGCCAGCAGTCCCACGGGCAGGGTAGGTTCACCCCTCCACTTT; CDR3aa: CASSPTGRVGSPLHF
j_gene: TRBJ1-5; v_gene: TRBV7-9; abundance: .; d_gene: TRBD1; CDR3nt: TGTGCCAGCAGCTTAGCATTCGGGACAGGGGAGGGACAGCCCCAGCATTTT; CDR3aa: CASSLAFGTGEGQPQHF
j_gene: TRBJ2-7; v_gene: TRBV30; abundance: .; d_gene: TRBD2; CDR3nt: TGTGCCGGGGCGGTTGGACTAGCGGGGGGTTTCGACGAGCAGTACTTC; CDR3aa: CAGAVGLAGGFDEQYF
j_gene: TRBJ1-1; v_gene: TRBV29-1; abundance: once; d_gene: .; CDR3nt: TGCAGCGTTGGAGCATCCACTGAAGCTTTCTTT; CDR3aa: CSVGASTEAFF
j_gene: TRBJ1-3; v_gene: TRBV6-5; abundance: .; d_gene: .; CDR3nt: TGTGCCAGCACCGAACAGGGATCTGGAAACACCATATATTTT; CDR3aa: CASTEQGSGNTIYF
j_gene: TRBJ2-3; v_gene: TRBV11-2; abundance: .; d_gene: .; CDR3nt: TGTGCCAGCAGCTTATCCAACCTTGGAGGGGAGGAACAGTATTTT; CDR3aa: CASSLSNLGGEEQYF
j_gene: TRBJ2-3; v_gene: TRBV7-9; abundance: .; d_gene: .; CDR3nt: TGTGCCAGCAGCTATACTAGCACAGATACGCAGTATTTT; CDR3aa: CASSYTSTDTQYF
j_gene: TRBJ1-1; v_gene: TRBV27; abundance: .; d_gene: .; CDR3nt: TGTGCCAGCAGTACATGGTACAGTGAGAACACTGAAGCTTTCTTT; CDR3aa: CASSTWYSENTEAFF
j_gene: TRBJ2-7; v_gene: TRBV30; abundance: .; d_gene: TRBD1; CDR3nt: TGTGCCTGGACTGCCGGGACAGGGCCCTACGAGCAGTACTTC; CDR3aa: CAWTAGTGPYEQYF
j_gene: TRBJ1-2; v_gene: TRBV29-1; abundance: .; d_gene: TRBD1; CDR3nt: TGCAGCGTTCAACCGGGACAGGGAAACTATGGCTACACCTTC; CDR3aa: CSVQPGQGNYGYTF
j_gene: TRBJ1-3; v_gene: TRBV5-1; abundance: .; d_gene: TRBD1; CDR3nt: TGCGCCATCCCGCCGAGGGGTGGGGACAGGGTTTCAGGAAACACCATATATTTT; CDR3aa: CAIPPRGGDRVSGNTIYF
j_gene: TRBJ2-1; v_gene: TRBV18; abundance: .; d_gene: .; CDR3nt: TGTGCCAGCTCACCATTATTAGGGAGTACTCACAATGAGCAGTTCTTC; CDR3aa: CASSPLLGSTHNEQFF
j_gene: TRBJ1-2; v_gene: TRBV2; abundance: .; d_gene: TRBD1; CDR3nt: TGTGCCAGCAGTGCTAACAGGGGCGGGAAAGGTGGCTACACCTTC; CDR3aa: CASSANRGGKGGYTF
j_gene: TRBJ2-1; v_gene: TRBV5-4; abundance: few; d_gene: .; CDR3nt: TGTGCCAGCAGCCAGGGATACAATGAGCAGTTCTTC; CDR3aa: CASSQGYNEQFF
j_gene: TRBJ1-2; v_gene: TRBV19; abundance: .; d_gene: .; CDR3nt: TGTGCCAGTAGTCCTGGGCCCCGTTCGGACTATGGCTACACCTTC; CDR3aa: CASSPGPRSDYGYTF
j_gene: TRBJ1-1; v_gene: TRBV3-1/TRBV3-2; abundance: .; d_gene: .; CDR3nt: TGTGCCAGCAGCCTCGACAAGAACACTGAAGCTTTCTTT; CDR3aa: CASSLDKNTEAFF